These 32 T cell receptor beta chains originate from one sample sequenced in a study of blood T cells in healthy people across ages (dated by TCRdb to between 2015 and 2016). Library preparation used 5' RACE. Sequencing took place on an Illumina HiSeq 2500. The second PCR ran for about 6 to 12 cycles and used a J-beta primer mix along with a sample-barcoded 5' primer. TCRdb reanalyzed the raw reads on its own, using fastp at Q25 for trimming and MiXCR for clone calling, and kept in-frame beta chains. Each entry is one CDR3 protein sequence, shown with its most common DNA and genes. This sample holds about 970,000 distinct CDR3 sequences; 51% were observed only once. The top ten hold over 20% of the sample. The sample comprised blood. The receptors were sampled from a woman aged 55 to 70 in good health.

This clonotype is a singleton in its sample. The chain recombines TRBV11-2 with TRBJ2-5, with D perhaps TRBD1 or TRBD2 (5 bases each). Deletions cut 5 bases from V and 2 bases from J, with 12 bases between. This CDR3 has 14 residues. In germline, CDR1 is SGHAT, CDR2 FQNNGV. As DNA, the CDR3 is TGTGCCAGCAGCGTACCGGGACCTCAAGAGACCCAGTACTTC. It specifies CASSVPGPQETQYF.

This chain connects TRBV5-1 to TRBJ2-1, with 13 bases lining up with TRBD2. Germline V gene data show CDR1 as SGHRS and CDR2 as YFSETQ. Trimming removed 4 bases from V and 8 bases from J; junction bases left unmatched: 9. This CDR3 has 16 residues. The CDR3 DNA sequence: TGCGCCAGCAGCGTCGGGACTAGCGGGATTAGTTATGAGCAGTTCTTC. Amino acid sequence: CASSVGTSGISYEQFF. The entire variable domain, with the rest obtained from reference TRBV5-1 and TRBJ2-1, is as follows: KAGVTQTPRYLIKTRGQQVTLSCSPISGHRSVSWYQQTPGQGLQFLFEYFSETQRNKGNFPGRFSGRQFSNSRSEMNVSTLELGDSALYLCASSVGTSGISYEQFFGPGTRLTVL.

This clonotype was counted between two and nine times. The V gene is TRBV25-1, the J gene TRBJ2-3, with D perhaps TRBD1 (6 bases). There are 13 residues in the CDR3. Per the germline V gene, CDR1 is MGHDK and CDR2 is SYGVNS. Deletions cut 4 bases from V and 14 bases from J, with 19 bases between. In nucleotides, the CDR3 is TGTGCCAGCAGTGGGACAGTCCGCTGGTTGATGTATTTT. Translation: CASSGTVRWLMYF.

This sequence joins TRBV3-1 and TRBJ2-7; 9 bases map to TRBD1. The CDR3 is 16 residues long. Trimming removed 2 bases from V and 6 bases from J; junction bases left unmatched: 11. The germline CDR1 and CDR2 sequences are LGHDT and YNNKEL (reference sequence). The CDR3 coding sequence is TGTGCCAGCAGCCAAACCGACAGGGGGTTTACCGGCGAGCAGTACTTC. Its translation: CASSQTDRGFTGEQYF.

This clonotype was seen a few times. The chain recombines TRBV4-2 with TRBJ2-7; a weak D match, TRBD1 (5 bases). The germline CDR1 and CDR2 sequences are LGHNA and YNFKEQ. Trimming removed 5 bases from V and 5 bases from J, with 13 bases in between. The CDR3 contains 13 residues. The CDR3 region is CASSSQEGDEQYF. The CDR3 DNA reads as TGTGCCAGCAGCTCACAAGAAGGGGACGAGCAGTACTTC.

Only a few counts were recorded for this clonotype. The chain joins TRBV7-2 to TRBJ1-2; TRBD1 matches at 8 bases. Unmatched junction bases numbered 10, after V lost 5 bases and J lost 8 bases. This CDR3 is built from 14 residues. Germline loops: CDR1 SGHTA, CDR2 FQGNSA. CDR3 in amino acids: CASSPRTGRNGYTF. CDR3 nucleotides: TGTGCCAGCAGCCCCCGGACAGGGCGTAACGGCTACACCTTC.

The gene calls are TRBV28 and TRBJ2-5; TRBD2 aligns across 8 bases. Gene TRBJ2-7 matches the end of the DNA better, so the J call may be wrong. CDR3 size: 13 residues. CDR1 and CDR2 (germline): MDHEN, SYDVKM. CDR3 in DNA: TGTGCCAGCAGCGGGGGGGTAGGGGACGAGCAGTACTTC. Residues: CASSGGVGDEQYF.

The rearrangement joins TRBV16 to TRBJ2-4; the D gene is possibly TRBD2 (5 bases). The DNA end is a closer match to TRBJ2-7, so the J assignment may be wrong. The germline gives CDR1 KGHSY, CDR2 FQNENV. The CDR3 spans 14 residues. CDR3 amino acids: CASSQSLGAYEQYF. Written as DNA, the CDR3 is TGTGCCAGCAGTCAGTCACTAGGTGCCTACGAGCAGTACTTC.

The V call is TRBV7-3, the J call TRBJ1-1; D gene uncertain. CDR3 length: 13 residues. V lost 5 bases and J 0 bases, leaving 7 bases between the germline ends. Germline V gives CDR1 SGHTA, CDR2 FQGTGA. In DNA, the CDR3 is TGTGCCAGCAGCCGCGGGATGAACACTGAAGCTTTCTTT. It codes for CASSRGMNTEAFF.

The chain recombines TRBV30 with TRBJ1-1; no reliable D call. The germline V and J ends were trimmed by 4 bases and 8 bases, with 11 bases remaining between them. Germline CDR1 is GTSNPN and CDR2 is SVGIG (reference sequence). This CDR3 is built from 11 residues. The CDR3: CAWNTTGEAFF. The CDR3, as DNA: TGTGCCTGGAACACCACGGGAGAAGCTTTCTTT.

The chain recombines TRBV7-9 with TRBJ1-2; no reliable D call. The V and J ends lost 5 bases and 2 bases respectively, with 12 bases between them. CDR3 length: 14 residues. Germline V CDR1 and CDR2: SEHNR, FQNEAQ (reference sequence). The chain's CDR3 is CASSETSQNYGYTF. CDR3 DNA sequence: TGTGCCAGCAGCGAGACATCGCAGAACTATGGCTACACCTTC.

The chain uses TRBV2 and TRBJ2-3; D not certain. The CDR3 length is 16 residues. Trimming removed 0 bases at V and 0 bases at J, with 10 bases between. Per the germline V gene, CDR1 is SNHLY and CDR2 is FYNNEI. CDR3 loop: CASSEAQWKSTDTQYF. The CDR3 coding sequence is TGTGCCAGCAGTGAAGCGCAATGGAAAAGCACAGATACGCAGTATTTT.

This sequence joins TRBV6-5 and TRBJ1-1; D call uncertain. Germline V lookup: CDR1 MNHEY, CDR2 SVGAGI. CDR3 size: 13 residues. The V and J ends lost 6 bases and 3 bases respectively, with 11 bases between them. The CDR3 DNA reads as TGTGCCAGCAGGAGACTTCCAGACACTGAAGCTTTCTTT. It is translated as CASRRLPDTEAFF.

The CDR3 DNA follows: TGTGCCAGCAGCTTAGCGGTTGGAGGGGGCAATCAGCCCCAGCATTTT. It codes for CASSLAVGGGNQPQHF. The chain is built from TRBV7-8 and TRBJ1-5, with D maybe TRBD1 (5 bases). V lost 0 bases to trimming and J lost 2 bases, with 11 bases between them. The CDR3 extends over 16 amino acids. Germline V gene lookup returns CDR1 SGHVS and CDR2 FQNEAQ.

This chain uses TRBV20-1 with TRBJ2-5; 10 positions agree with TRBD2. The CDR3 sequence is 21 residues long. The V segment lost 3 bases and the J segment 4 bases; nucleotides outside the gene matches: 26. Germline V gives CDR1 DFQATT, CDR2 SNEGSKA (reference sequence). CDR3 protein: CSASLFGWPASGSRSGETQYF. The DNA of the CDR3 is TGCAGTGCTAGTTTGTTTGGGTGGCCGGCTAGCGGGAGTAGGAGTGGAGAGACCCAGTACTTC.

The genes are TRBV20-1 and TRBJ2-1; 8 nucleotides line up with TRBD2. J gave up 10 bases and V 3 bases, and 8 bases lay outside the gene matches. Germline V CDR1 and CDR2: DFQATT, SNEGSKA (reference sequence). The CDR3 totals 13 residues. The CDR3 reads CSARIAGFREQFF. As DNA, the CDR3 is TGCAGTGCTAGGATAGCGGGATTTCGGGAGCAGTTCTTC.

The chain combines TRBV4-1 with TRBJ1-1, with a weak D call TRBD1 (5 bases). The CDR3 loop spans 14 amino acids. V shed 1 base and J shed 5 bases, with 11 bases lying between them. CDR1 MGHRA and CDR2 YSYEKL come from the germline V gene. CDR3 nucleotide sequence: TGCGCCAGCAGCCAAGTTCCGGGGACTACTGAAGCTTTCTTT. Protein product: CASSQVPGTTEAFF.

The rearrangement uses TRBV10-3 and TRBJ1-1, with 11 nucleotides matching TRBD1. The V segment lost 4 bases and the J segment 5 bases; nucleotides outside the gene matches: 6. There are 15 residues in the CDR3. Germline CDR1 reads ENHRY; CDR2 reads SYGVKD. The CDR3 here is CAISGRTGGYTEAFF. In DNA, the CDR3 is TGTGCCATCAGTGGCAGGACAGGGGGCTATACTGAAGCTTTCTTT.

V usage is TRBV28 and J usage is TRBJ2-1, with 9 nucleotides matching TRBD2. The germline V gene encodes CDR1 MDHEN and CDR2 SYDVKM. The trim removed 2 bases at V and 5 bases at J, leaving 7 bases unmatched. The CDR3 runs 16 residues. CDR3 sequence reads: CASSLAGGLMDNEQFF. Written as DNA, the CDR3 is TGTGCCAGCAGTTTAGCGGGAGGGCTAATGGACAATGAGCAGTTCTTC.

This clonotype was observed a single time. The rearrangement links TRBV10-2 to TRBJ2-5; 10 bases fit TRBD2. The closer fit of TRBJ2-7 to the DNA end suggests the J call may be wrong. The V gene's germline CDR1 is WSHSY and CDR2 SAAADI. The CDR3 spans 15 residues. For the CDR3, the DNA is TGCGCCAGCAGAGACCAAGCGGGAGGGCCCTACGAGCAGTACTTC. Residues: CASRDQAGGPYEQYF.

The chain links TRBV13 to TRBJ2-3; 13 bases match TRBD2. V shed 5 bases, J shed 3 bases, and the junction held 5 bases outside the gene matches. The CDR3 sequence is 16 residues long. Germline assignment: CDR1 PRHDT and CDR2 FYEKMQ (reference sequence). The CDR3 DNA reads TGTGCCAGCAGCGCCCAGGGACTAGCGGGAACAGATACGCAGTATTTT. Its protein product is CASSAQGLAGTDTQYF.

The chain carries TRBV10-3 and TRBJ2-4, with D perhaps matching TRBD2 (5 bases). Trimming shortened V by 5 bases and J by 0 bases, and 11 bases separated the two germline ends. CDR3 length equals 15 residues. Germline V gene sequence: CDR1 ENHRY, CDR2 SYGVKD. In nucleotides, the CDR3 is TGTGCCATCAGTCCGGACTTAGGAGCCAAAAACATTCAGTACTTC. Encoded protein: CAISPDLGAKNIQYF.

The V gene is TRBV9, the J gene TRBJ2-3; a possible D gene is TRBD2 (6 bases). The CDR3 runs 16 residues. The V gene's germline CDR1 is SGDLS and CDR2 YYNGEE. V was trimmed by 4 bases and J by 3 bases, leaving 18 bases between them. The CDR3 DNA reads TGTGCCAGCAGCCCTCCCTGGGCGGGAATTACAGATACGCAGTATTTT. It translates to CASSPPWAGITDTQYF. Combining the CDR3 with reference TRBV9 and TRBJ2-3 gives the whole variable domain DSGVTQTPKHLITATGQRVTLRCSPRSGDLSVYWYQQSLDQGLQFLIQYYNGEERAKGNILERFSAQQFPDLHSELNLSSLELGDSALYFCASSPPWAGITDTQYFGPGTRLTVL.

Remarks on this clonotype: Possible read error: a much larger clone is one base away. The V and J genes are TRBV5-1 and TRBJ2-1; 11 bases match TRBD2. Germline loops: CDR1 SGHRS, CDR2 YFSETQ. The CDR3 has 18 amino acids. The V segment lost 4 bases and the J segment 1 base; nucleotides outside the gene matches: 10. CDR3 coding DNA: TGCGCCAGCAGCATCGCACTAGCGGGAGCGAGGTCCTACAATGAGCAGTTCTTC. Protein: CASSIALAGARSYNEQFF.

This clonotype was seen at least ten times. This rearrangement joins TRBV12-3 or TRBV12-4 to TRBJ1-4, with TRBD1 matching 7 bases. Losses at the gene ends were 6 bases for V and 0 bases for J; bases not matched to a gene: 4. The CDR3 loop spans 15 amino acids. CDR3 in DNA: TGTGCCAGCAGACGGGACAGATCAACTAATGAAAAACTGTTTTTT. This sequence encodes CASRRDRSTNEKLFF.

As concerns this clonotype: One end of the junction varies from germline; a read error may be responsible. V gene TRBV28 combines with J gene TRBJ2-7, with D tentatively TRBD1 or TRBD2 (6 bases each). This CDR3 comprises 14 residues. Germline values: CDR1 MDHEN, CDR2 SYDVKM. Here the CDR3 DNA reads TGTACCAGCCTTACACGGGGGCAGGGGTACGAGCAGTACTTC. Amino acid sequence: CTSLTRGQGYEQYF.

The chain joins TRBV29-1 to TRBJ2-7, with D possibly matching TRBD1 (6 bases). V gave up 6 bases and J gave up 4 bases, with 13 bases separating them. This CDR3 contains 12 residues. Germline CDR1 reads SQVTM; CDR2 reads ANQGSEA. The CDR3 protein is CSVGQQGYEQYF. CDR3 nucleotides: TGCAGCGTCGGACAACAGGGTTACGAGCAGTACTTC.

This clonotype was seen a single time. This sequence joins TRBV5-1 and TRBJ2-7; D might be TRBD2 (6 bases). The CDR3 spans 15 residues. Per the germline V gene, CDR1 is SGHRS and CDR2 is YFSETQ. Trimming shortened V by 1 base and J by 7 bases, and 18 bases separated the two germline ends. As DNA, the CDR3 is TGCGCCAGCAGCTTGTTCGTTTCTGAAGGGACTGAGCAGTACTTC. It codes for CASSLFVSEGTEQYF. Based on the CDR3 plus reference TRBV5-1 and TRBJ2-7, the full variable domain is KAGVTQTPRYLIKTRGQQVTLSCSPISGHRSVSWYQQTPGQGLQFLFEYFSETQRNKGNFPGRFSGRQFSNSRSEMNVSTLELGDSALYLCASSLFVSEGTEQYFGPGTRLTVT.

The V call is TRBV9, the J call TRBJ2-1; possibly TRBD1 or TRBD2 for D (6 bases each). The CDR3 covers 15 residues. Germline loops: CDR1 SGDLS, CDR2 YYNGEE. V shed 0 bases and J shed 5 bases, with 12 bases lying between them. The chain's CDR3 is CASSVEGGANNEQFF. Written as DNA, the CDR3 is TGTGCCAGCAGCGTAGAGGGGGGAGCGAACAATGAGCAGTTCTTC.

The genes are TRBV20-1 and TRBJ2-7; 13 bases agree with TRBD2. Trimming removed 5 bases from V and 4 bases from J; junction bases left unmatched: 2. The CDR3 length is 13 residues. CDR1 DFQATT and CDR2 SNEGSKA come from the germline V gene (reference sequence). The CDR3 spells CSAGGLAGYEQYF. In DNA form, the CDR3 reads TGCAGTGCTGGGGGACTAGCGGGGTACGAGCAGTACTTC.

This chain joins TRBV4-3 and TRBJ2-1; 8 nucleotides match TRBD2. Germline CDR1 and CDR2: LGHNA and YSLEER. V was clipped by 0 bases and J by 8 bases; unmatched bases: 21. This CDR3 is 20 amino acids long. The CDR3 coding sequence is TGCGCCAGCAGCCAAGAAGCCCCCACACTCGCGGGAGGTGTCCTCGATGAGCAGTTCTTC. Translating gives CASSQEAPTLAGGVLDEQFF.

This clonotype was seen a few times. The V and J genes are TRBV7-7 and TRBJ2-3; 8 bases align to TRBD2. Germline CDR1 SSHAT, CDR2 FNYEAQ (reference sequence). The CDR3 has 16 residues. The ends lost 2 bases at V and 2 bases at J; junction bases unmatched: 6. The CDR3 DNA is TGTGCCAGCAGCTTACGTGCGGGAGGCAACACAGATACGCAGTATTTT. Translating gives CASSLRAGGNTDTQYF. Full variable domain (remainder filled in from reference TRBV7-7 and TRBJ2-3): GAGVSQSPRYKVTKRGQDVTLRCDPISSHATLYWYQQALGQGPEFLTYFNYEAQPDKSGLPSDRFSAERPEGSISTLTIQRTEQRDSAMYRCASSLRAGGNTDTQYFGPGTRLTVL.